This T cell receptor (beta chain) originates from a study of blood T cell repertoires in COVID-19. Study overall: Italy, Spain and the United States were the sources of the convalescent and acute COVID-19 samples. Sources were T cells, B-cell-depleted T cells, or PBMCs; the material itself was cDNA or gDNA.

The CDR3 is 16 amino acids. V shed 0 bases, J shed 2 bases, and the junction held 5 bases outside the gene matches. The germline CDR1 and CDR2 sequences are SGHRS and YFSETQ. Concerning this clone itself: Other nucleotide sequences from this sample produce the same CDR3.

Original methodology: Amplification of reference gene primers provided the estimated nucleated cell counts. Clones were read by immunoSEQ multiplex PCR, and TCRdb kept only the in-frame ones, dropping some. V and J calls and clone size follow that table, whereas D and trimming were derived from the DNA. The data show more than 150,000 clones, with roughly 90% seen just once and 0.62% held by the top ten. The TCR comes from a man aged 45 to 65 with acute or convalescent COVID-19. The chain is built from TRBV5-1 and TRBJ2-3; 8 nucleotides line up with TRBD2. Sequenced input: peripheral blood. For the CDR3, the DNA is TGCGCCAGCAGCTTGGCTTTAGCGGGATCCACAGATACGCAGTATTTT. This sequence encodes CASSLALAGSTDTQYF. Filled out from reference TRBV5-1 and TRBJ2-3, the complete variable domain reads KAGVTQTPRYLIKTRGQQVTLSCSPISGHRSVSWYQQTPGQGLQFLFEYFSETQRNKGNFPGRFSGRQFSNSRSEMNVSTLELGDSALYLCASSLALAGSTDTQYFGPGTRLTVL.